The 20 T cell receptor beta chains reported below all come from one sample, sequenced in a study of tumor-infiltrating lymphocytes in primary liver carcinoma. RNA and DNA were co-extracted from approximately 20-30 mg of unsorted bulk tissue. A primer in the constant region served to generate TCR beta cDNA from 450 to 600 ng of total RNA. Researchers made the TCR beta libraries by running three nested multiplex PCR rounds with slightly modified ARM-PCR. Running 10 cycles apiece, the first two PCR rounds relied on TRBV1-TRBV30 forward primers together with a C-beta reverse primer. One entry per CDR3 protein results from TCRdb running MiXCR on the multiplex PCR reads. The data hold 90,000 to 100,000 distinct CDR3 sequences, with around 63% observed a single time. Input material: liver tumor tissue from sampling region 5. Subset given: tumor region T5, tumor centre. These receptors all come from a woman aged 55 to 70 with primary liver carcinoma and hepatitis B virus infection.

On this clonotype itself: This may stem from a read error, because a much larger clone lies one nucleotide away. The genes are TRBV5-6 and TRBJ2-1, with 9 bases matching TRBD2. Trimming cost V 4 bases and J 7 bases; bases outside gene matches: 6. This CDR3 has 14 amino acids. Germline V gene sequence: CDR1 SGHDT, CDR2 YYEEEE. CDR3 nucleotide sequence: TGTGCCAGCAGCCTTAGACTAGCGGTAAATGAGCAGTTCTTC. This codes for CASSLRLAVNEQFF.

Note on this clonotype: Compared with germline, one end of the junction differs, possibly owing to a read error. The chain links TRBV5-1 to TRBJ1-1; 9 positions match TRBD1. The germline V gene encodes CDR1 SGHRS and CDR2 YFSETQ. The CDR3 loop spans 14 amino acids. The CDR3 reads CASSWGTGHTEALF. The CDR3 coding sequence is TGCGCCAGCAGCTGGGGGACAGGGCACACTGAAGCTTTATTT.

This clonotype is medium-sized in the sample. The J gene is TRBJ1-2, the V gene TRBV11-2, with 9 positions matching TRBD1. Germline values: CDR1 SGHAT, CDR2 FQNNGV. J gave up 6 bases and V 1 base, and 0 bases lay outside the gene matches. This CDR3 is built from 13 residues. The CDR3 protein is CASSLGTGDGYTF. The CDR3 nucleotides are TGTGCCAGCAGCTTAGGGACAGGGGATGGCTACACCTTC. The whole variable domain, filled in from reference TRBV11-2 and TRBJ1-2, reads EAGVAQSPRYKIIEKRQSVAFWCNPISGHATLYWYQQILGQGPKLLIQFQNNGVVDDSQLPKDRFSAERLKGVDSTLKIQPAKLEDSAVYLCASSLGTGDGYTFGSGTRLTVV.

Judged by abundance, this clonotype is medium-sized. The chain links TRBV11-2 to TRBJ2-1; 8 nucleotides align to TRBD2. This CDR3 has 15 residues. The V gene end was trimmed by 3 bases and the J gene end by 6 bases; junction bases not matched to a gene: 7. CDR1 is SGHAT, CDR2 FQNNGV, per germline. CDR3 protein: CASSLRLAMGNEQFF. DNA of the CDR3: TGTGCCAGCAGCTTGAGACTAGCGATGGGCAATGAGCAGTTCTTC.

There are a few counts of this clonotype. The CDR3 end shows no conserved phenylalanine or tryptophan, and so a read error is likely. This chain joins TRBV5-1 and TRBJ2-7, with 11 bases fitting TRBD2. CDR3 length: 14 amino acids. V lost 1 base to trimming and J lost 7 bases; unmatched junction nucleotides: 4. Per the germline V gene, CDR1 is SGHRS and CDR2 is YFSETQ. The CDR3 protein is CASSLTSGSLEQYL. CDR3 DNA sequence: TGCGCCAGCAGCTTGACTAGCGGGAGTCTTGAGCAGTACCTC.

The rearrangement uses TRBV4-1 and TRBJ2-3; D could derive from TRBD1 or TRBD2 (5 bases each). Deletions cut 8 bases from V and 3 bases from J, with 24 bases between. The CDR3 length is 17 residues. Per the germline V gene, CDR1 is MGHRA and CDR2 is YSYEKL. The CDR3 reads CASQGGGDIAFTDTQYF. DNA for the CDR3: TGCGCCAGCCAAGGTGGGGGAGACATAGCGTTTACAGATACGCAGTATTTT.

On this clonotype: A much larger clone sits a single nucleotide away, making a read error possible. The CDR3 reads CASSLAYERYF. The CDR3 DNA follows: TGTGCCAGCAGCTTAGCCTACGAGCGGTACTTC. The rearrangement links TRBV7-9 to TRBJ2-7; D ambiguous. CDR3 length: 11 amino acids. CDR1 SEHNR and CDR2 FQNEAQ come from the germline V gene (reference sequence). Combining the CDR3 with reference TRBV7-9 and TRBJ2-7 gives the whole variable domain DTGVSQNPRHKITKRGQNVTFRCDPISEHNRLYWYRQTLGQGPEFLTYFQNEAQLEKSRLLSDRFSAERPKGSFSTLEIQRTEQGDSAMYLCASSLAYERYFGPGTRLTVT.

Remarks on this clonotype: Being one base from a much bigger clone, this may be a read error. The genes are TRBV30 and TRBJ2-6; TRBD2 is a possible D gene (5 bases). This CDR3 is 16 amino acids long. CDR1 and CDR2 from the germline V gene are GTSNPN and SVGIG (reference sequence). The CDR3 loop reads CVWSPGSLSGANVLTF. The CDR3 bases are TGTGTCTGGAGTCCGGGGTCACTCTCTGGGGCCAACGTCCTGACTTTC.

About this clonotype: In this CDR3 the conserved last residue, phenylalanine or tryptophan, is missing, so a read error is likely. This chain joins TRBV10-3 and TRBJ2-7, with TRBD2 matching 9 bases. V was clipped by 6 bases and J by 6 bases; unmatched bases: 9. Germline CDR1 and CDR2: ENHRY and SYGVKD. This CDR3 spans 14 amino acids. The CDR3 nucleotides read TGTGCCATCAGCGAAGCGGGAGGAACTGGCGAGCAGTACTCC. The encoded protein is CAISEAGGTGEQYS.

This clonotype was detected ten times or more. The CDR3 sequence: CASGFEVAYNEQFF. The CDR3 region has the DNA TGTGCTAGTGGTTTCGAGGTAGCTTACAATGAGCAGTTCTTC. The rearrangement uses TRBV12-5 and TRBJ2-1, with D unclear. The V end lost 3 bases, the J end lost 4 bases, and 10 bases lay between the germline ends. Germline assignment: CDR1 LGHNT and CDR2 FRNRAP. The CDR3 spans 14 residues.

About this clonotype itself: This may stem from a read error, because a much larger clone lies one nucleotide away. DNA for the CDR3: TGTGTCAGCAGCTTAGCGGGAATCGTAAATGAGCAGTTCTTC. This translates into CVSSLAGIVNEQFF. The chain joins TRBV7-9 to TRBJ2-1, with TRBD2 identical over 8 bases. The CDR3 is made up of 14 amino acids. The germline gives CDR1 SEHNR, CDR2 FQNEAQ (reference sequence).

CDR3 nucleotides: TGTGCCAGCAGTTCATATAACAAGGGAGGTCGGGTTAGAAATGAGCAGTTCTTC. Residues: CASSSYNKGGRVRNEQFF. The rearrangement uses TRBV28 and TRBJ2-1; the D gene is possibly TRBD2 (6 bases). Trimming pared 4 bases from V and 7 bases from J, leaving 26 bases between. The CDR3 length is 18 residues. Looked up from germline, CDR1 is MDHEN and CDR2 is SYDVKM. Based on the CDR3 plus reference TRBV28 and TRBJ2-1, the full variable domain is DVKVTQSSRYLVKRTGEKVFLECVQDMDHENMFWYRQDPGLGLRLIYFSYDVKMKEKGDIPEGYSVSREKKERFSLILESASTNQTSMYLCASSSYNKGGRVRNEQFFGPGTRLTVL.

Comment on this clonotype: One end of the junction is discordant with germline, which a read error may explain. V gene TRBV5-1 combines with J gene TRBJ2-2; 8 nucleotides agree with TRBD2. Germline assignment: CDR1 SGHRS and CDR2 YFSETQ. The CDR3 runs 15 residues. The CDR3 sequence: CASSFGGGNTGKLFF. Here the CDR3 DNA reads TGCGCGAGCAGCTTTGGCGGGGGGAACACCGGGAAGCTGTTTTTT.

A note on this clonotype: Mismatch with germline at one junction end may stem from a read error. The V and J genes are TRBV28 and TRBJ2-1; D is undetermined. This CDR3 has 12 amino acids. Germline V gene sequence: CDR1 MDHEN, CDR2 SYDVKM. This CDR3 is CASSLGLNEQLF. For the CDR3, the DNA is TGTGCCAGCAGTTTGGGGTTAAATGAGCAGCTCTTC.

A few counts support this clonotype. The junction differs from germline at one of its ends, possibly a read error. This chain links TRBV28 with TRBJ2-7, with D tentatively TRBD1 (6 bases). Germline V gene sequence: CDR1 MDHEN, CDR2 SYDVKM. This CDR3 spans 13 amino acids. The CDR3 nucleotides are TGTGCCAGCACCCCGGGACAAGCCCCTCAGTTTTCCTTC. The encoded protein is CASTPGQAPQFSF.

A note on this clonotype: A junction end diverges from the germline sequence, so it may reflect a read error. This sequence joins TRBV29-1 and TRBJ2-7; D unresolved. The CDR3 is made up of 12 amino acids. CDR1 is SQVTM and CDR2 is ANQGSEA in the germline V gene. CDR3 nucleotides: TGCAGCGTAGAAGGCAGCTCCTACGAGCGGTACTTC. It specifies CSVEGSSYERYF.

On this clonotype itself: A read error may explain this, as a much larger clone is one base away. The V call is TRBV7-9, the J call TRBJ2-3; D ambiguous. V gave up 9 bases and J gave up 4 bases, with 14 bases separating them. The CDR3 consists of 13 residues. Germline-derived CDR1 and CDR2 are SEHNR and FQNEAQ (reference sequence). As DNA, the CDR3 is TGTGCCAGGAGCCATAGAGACGCAGATACGCAGTATTTT. Protein sequence: CARSHRDADTQYF.

Details on this clonotype: Since the CDR3 does not end with the conserved phenylalanine or tryptophan, this likely comes from a read error. The chain links TRBV11-2 to TRBJ1-4; 7 positions agree with TRBD1. This CDR3 is built from 18 residues. The germline gives CDR1 SGHAT, CDR2 FQNNGV. The CDR3 DNA reads TGTGTCAGCAGCTCGACAGGGAGCACTCGAGCAACTAATGAAAAACTGTTTCTT. Protein product: CVSSSTGSTRATNEKLFL.

The rearrangement uses TRBV28 and TRBJ2-1; 9 bases are shared with TRBD2. Germline V gene lookup returns CDR1 MDHEN and CDR2 SYDVKM. CDR3 size: 15 residues. The J segment lost 7 bases and the V segment lost 2 bases, leaving 6 bases of the junction unmatched. The CDR3 loop reads CASSLGGRAGNEQFF. The CDR3 bases are TGTGCCAGCAGTTTAGGCGGGAGGGCCGGGAATGAGCAGTTCTTC.

In regard to this clonotype: This may come from a read error, since a much larger clone is one base off. This chain links TRBV7-8 with TRBJ2-5; D gene ambiguous. The germline gives CDR1 SGHVS, CDR2 FQNEAQ. V was trimmed by 5 bases and J by 1 base, leaving 11 bases between them. This CDR3 spans 14 amino acids. The CDR3 region is CASSIGWRQETQYF. CDR3 sequence (DNA): TGTGCCAGCAGCATAGGGTGGCGCCAAGAGACCCAGTACTTC. The full variable domain, completed using reference TRBV7-8 and TRBJ2-5, is GAGVSQSPRYKVAKRGQDVALRCDPISGHVSLFWYQQALGQGPEFLTYFQNEAQLDKSGLPSDRFFAERPEGSVSTLKIQRTQQEDSAVYLCASSIGWRQETQYFGPGTRLLVL.